The sequence of this T cell receptor (beta chain) was determined in a study of human T cells and chemical hapten exposure (dated by TCRdb to the early 2020s). With respect to the entire study: For sensitization, 2% DPC in acetone was applied to a 2 cm by 2 cm area of upper inner arm skin. Throughout the approximately 24-week study period, patients were also given weekly therapeutic DPC doses on the scalp. Patch testing was done on the upper back using Finn chambers containing 0.01% DPC, and results were scored after 6 days according to International Contact Dermatitis Research Group standards. Most of the patients in the cohort were female, and the cohort covered alopecia areata with under or over 50% scalp involvement, alopecia totalis and alopecia universalis. Libraries were pooled for sequencing, and per-sample TCR yields varied mainly because of small differences in library volumes within the pool. Peripheral blood TCR repertoire changes were tracked in vivo in alopecia patients during primary and secondary sensitization to the hapten diphenylcyclopropenone (DPC). Blood samples were taken from patients before sensitization (week 0) and at 2, 6 and about 24 weeks after DPC sensitization. Blood for TCR sequencing was provided by twenty-nine alopecia patients at one to four time points (pre-sensitization, 2, 6 and 24 weeks).

The germline V gene encodes CDR1 DFQATT and CDR2 SNEGSKA (reference sequence). The CDR3, from cysteine to phenylalanine, totals 11 residues. This entry keeps only the CDR3 DNA: 33 bases, framed from base 1. V is cut by 4 bases and J by 6 bases, and the space between the germline ends is 10 bases. Broad study findings and their caveats: The number of PT1 expanded TCRs positively correlated with patch test score, significant at thresholds 8, 16 and 32 but not 4. Repeated subsampling changed both the strength of the expansion versus patch-test correlation and the threshold at which the correlation became significant. The number of TCRs above 1 in 1000 frequency did not change with DPC sensitization; there was no evidence of global repertoire structure alterations. Expanded TCRs formed significantly more large CDR3 similarity clusters than pre-sensitization or healthy control sets, consistent with antigen-driven responses. All patients had alopecia, a presumed autoimmune disease, so their immune response might differ from that of healthy individuals.

The method behind the library was RACE. TCRdb names NextSeq 500 as the instrument used. During library preparation, unique molecular identifiers were attached to individual cDNA molecules so that TCRs could be counted quantitatively and reproducibly. For every blood RNA sample, sequencing covered both the TCR alpha and TCR beta chains. For the original study's pipeline: The median number of TCRs per sample was approximately 98,000, ranging from about 23,224 to 700,000. The Decombinator software suite was used to annotate V, J and CDR3 in the TCR reads. Every sample was subsampled to the same number of TCRs (28,000) for the PS versus PT1 abundance plots. Expanded TCRs were defined as absent before sensitization and observed at least eight times at the 2-week time point. Using fastp trimming at Q25 and MiXCR clonotype assembly, TCRdb reanalyzed the public sequencing data and kept in-frame beta chains. Entries that share a CDR3 protein sequence are merged under the most common genes and DNA. Clone size and V and J calls follow TCRdb, not the original study. This sample holds 70,000 to 80,000 distinct CDR3 sequences; around a third were observed only once. The ten largest clonotypes hold about 8.9% of the sample.

Note on this clonotype: Its antigen remains undetermined. The input lacks base qualities; no much larger clone sits a single base away.

This sample's time point label indicates: patch test 1, 2 weeks after DPC sensitization. The sample's treatment or condition label, in plain terms: therapeutic diphenylcyclopropenone sensitization with weekly scalp DPC. Blood at each patch-test visit was drawn before the patch test was applied. To be eligible, patients had to be aged 18 to 70, diagnosed with alopecia and judged suitable for DPC therapy, while pregnant patients were excluded. Total RNA was isolated from unfractionated whole blood collected in Tempus Blood RNA tubes. This chain joins TRBV20-1 to TRBJ2-7; the D gene cannot be resolved reliably. The receptor comes from a middle-aged man with alopecia areata. Some clones in this sample may be carry-over from other donors' samples. The sequencing used whole blood, collected in connection with sensitization to the hapten diphenylcyclopropenone (DPC). CDR3 reads: CSATELREQYF. The nucleotides are TGCAGTGCTACTGAGCTACGCGAGCAGTACTTC.